This TCR beta chain was retrieved from a study of control samples from healthy donors and cancer patients. Libraries were prepared by immunoSEQ multiplex PCR; TCRdb keeps only in-frame clonotypes and omits some of them. The table shows around 140,000 clones, with 80% to 95% occurring only once. This clone has a handful of counts. J gave up 1 base and V 5 bases, and 8 bases lay outside the gene matches. The CDR3 spans 16 residues. The germline V gene has CDR1 MDHEN and CDR2 SYDVKM. Sample: blood. The TCR was taken from a man aged 35 to 55 in good health. The chain has TRBV28 and TRBJ2-3; 8 bases agree with TRBD1. The CDR3 region has the DNA TGTGCCAGCAGTCCTCGACAGGGGAGTGGCACAGATACGCAGTATTTT. Translation gives CASSPRQGSGTDTQYF.